A single T cell receptor (beta chain) is shown here with its context. Here immunoSEQ multiplex PCR was the method, and the copy in TCRdb shows in-frame clones only, minus some. The sample has more than 110,000 clones; 84% are singletons. This entry is derived from a study of blood T cell repertoires in COVID-19. As for the study in general: Sites in the United States, Italy and Spain provided acute and convalescent COVID-19 samples.

The sequence was collected from a human donor in a cohort sampled during active COVID-19. The material sequenced was peripheral blood.

For the CDR3, the DNA is TGTGCCAGCAGTAATAGCGGGGGGAGCTCCTACAATGAGCAGTTCTTC. Protein sequence: CASSNSGGSSYNEQFF. V usage is TRBV6-2 or TRBV6-3 and J usage is TRBJ2-1; the match to TRBD2 covers 10 bases. Germline V gene sequence: CDR1 MNHEY, CDR2 SVGEGT. Trimming removed 5 bases from V and 0 bases from J; junction bases left unmatched: 4. This CDR3 comprises 16 residues.